This T cell receptor (beta chain) was documented in a study of beta chain features in type 1 diabetes (dated by TCRdb to 2017 to 2018). Context from the whole study: Patients and healthy donors did not differ in mean age, gender distribution, total cell number or subset yield. A total of roughly 100 million sorted cells were examined across all samples, and the number of cells per subset was strongly correlated with RNA yield. The study compared the TCRB repertoires of sorted circulating CD4+ T cell subsets in recently diagnosed type 1 diabetes patients with those in matched healthy donors. Naive and central memory subsets were obtained from all 30 or so donors, but regulatory and stem cell-like memory subsets were isolated from only 8 patients and roughly eight healthy donors. Points the paper makes about the study in general: Type 1 diabetes patients showed a moderate but significant shortening of TCRB CDR3 length in all four CD4+ subsets. Naive, central memory and regulatory TCRB repertoires appeared to be more similar among patients than among healthy donors. PCR may preferentially amplify shorter templates, but because patient and control samples were amplified and corrected together, any resulting skew would affect both groups equally. Patients with type 1 diabetes made fewer insertions and deleted more nucleotides at VDJ recombination sites, implying thymic rearrangement abnormalities. Because cDNA was sequenced instead of genomic DNA, activated cells with high expression could be over-represented, although the groups did not differ in activation or CD3 levels. HLA sub-analyses involved small numbers of individuals, so any influence of HLA type on TCRB rearrangement remained unresolved.

From each donor, a single peripheral blood sample of 100 to 150 mL on average was drawn into heparinised tubes. A BD FACSAria II and a panel including CD45RO, CCR7, CD25, CD127, CD95 and CD27 were used to sort naive, central memory, regulatory and stem cell-like memory CD4+ T cells. Every sorted population had a purity above 95%. Right away, PBMCs were isolated by Lymphoprep density gradient centrifugation and were stained directly, with no culture step. Samples were stained and sorted in pairs, with one healthy donor and one patient per experiment, so that batch effects were minimized. In this sample, this clone turned up a few times. Its recognized antigen is unknown. Base qualities are missing; no much larger clone stands one base away. The entire amount of isolated RNA was reverse transcribed using the High Capacity cDNA Reverse Transcription Kit, so the sequenced TCRB transcripts were expressed ones. Stem cell-like memory T cell samples underwent survey-depth immunoSEQ sequencing, averaging approximately 1 million total reads per sample. After sorted cells were lysed in RLT buffer, RNA was extracted with DNase-treated RNeasy Micro or Mini kits, with the choice depending on cell number. Each cell subset was processed separately to prevent cross-contamination, with patient and healthy donor samples processed together. The immunoSEQ multiplex PCR was used to amplify TCRB sequences from cDNA, yielding 87-bp fragments that span the CDR3 region. Sequencing of the amplicons was performed on the Illumina HiSeq platform. Per the authors' processing: PCR bias was corrected computationally using synthetic template baselines, and reads within Hamming distance 2 were collapsed, with unmergeable singletons discarded. Reads were aligned against IMGT to assign V, D and J genes, CDR3 length and insertions or deletions at six rearrangement sites. Within each subset, clonotype counts were normalized to sorted cell number, after which true diversity and Gini coefficients were computed with the tcR R package. The overlap coefficient, calculated on TCRB nucleotide sequences, was used to quantify repertoire sharing. TCRdb provides this immuneACCESS table in a form limited to in-frame rearrangements. Some clones are lacking; in checked studies, under half of them reflect an unresolved V gene, and why the rest are absent is not known. The V and J calls and clone size were taken over from that table, and D and trimming were inferred from the DNA. This sample holds about 47,000 clones; approximately 43% were observed only once. The ten largest clones take up 0.1% to 0.15% of the sample.

CDR1 and CDR2 are read off the germline V gene as KGHSH and LQKENI. Its CDR3 holds 13 amino acids, cysteine through phenylalanine. The sequence is cut down to CDR3 DNA, 39 bases in frame from base 1. V is pared back by 1 base and J by 6 bases, with 9 bases lying between the germline termini. The sequence derives from a man aged 25 to 40 with type 1 diabetes. The chain uses TRBV18 and TRBJ2-5; the best D guess is TRBD1, with 6 bases matching. Sequencing was carried out using stem cell memory CD4+ T cells from blood. The sample's cell subset or site label is to be understood as: stem cell-like memory CD4+ T cells. CDR3 loop: CASSPQGVQTQYF. The nucleotide sequence is TGTGCCAGCTCACCACAGGGGGTGCAGACCCAGTACTTC.